A selection of T cell receptor beta chains follows, all from one sample in a study of shared clonotypes between healthy human individuals. Assay used: immunoSEQ multiplex PCR; TCRdb lists only in-frame clones, some missing. The sample includes about 340,000 clones, over 70% of them seen just once. The sample was memory CD4+ T cells sorted from blood. These receptors were taken from a young man in good health. Each CDR3 is given with its conserved first and last residue. The D gene is left open where the match is weak. Clone size is given for some rows only: seen once, a few or many times, or a class if the clone is expanded.

>-|TRBJ2-5|TRBV7-2|-|13
CASSSGLKETQYF
TGTGCCAGCAGCTCCGGACTTAAAGAGACCCAGTACTTC
>-|TRBJ2-2|TRBV6-5|-|12
CASRMLTGELFF
TGTGCCAGCAGGATGTTAACCGGGGAGCTGTTTTTT
>-|TRBJ2-1|TRBV4-1|-|13
CASSQPGIVEQFF
TGCGCCAGCAGCCAACCCGGAATTGTTGAGCAGTTCTTC
>-|TRBJ2-7|TRBV13|TRBD2|15
CASSPGTSGAYEQYF
TGTGCCAGCAGCCCCGGGACTAGTGGAGCCTACGAGCAGTACTTC
>many|TRBJ2-7|TRBV10-3|-|13
CAMRAASSYEQYF
TGTGCCATGCGGGCGGCTTCCTCCTACGAGCAGTACTTC
>-|TRBJ2-1|TRBV9|TRBD2|16
CASSAGTSASYNEQFF
TGTGCCAGCAGCGCAGGGACTAGCGCTTCCTACAATGAGCAGTTCTTC
>-|TRBJ2-7|TRBV6-1|-|13
CASSYGQSYEQYF
TGTGCCAGCAGTTATGGACAGTCCTACGAGCAGTACTTC
>-|TRBJ1-6|TRBV6-5|TRBD1|16
CASSYVGTGYNSPLHF
TGTGCCAGCAGTTACGTTGGGACAGGCTATAATTCACCCCTCCACTTT
>few|TRBJ2-2|TRBV6-6|TRBD1|15
CASSYPGTGTGELFF
TGTGCCAGCAGTTACCCCGGGACAGGGACCGGGGAGCTGTTTTTT
>once|TRBJ2-7|TRBV4-1|-|16
CASSQLNLVAVDEQYF
TGCGCCAGCAGCCAACTAAACCTCGTCGCGGTGGACGAGCAGTACTTC
>-|TRBJ1-5|TRBV6-1|-|13
CASIAGNNQPQHF
TGTGCCAGCATAGCGGGGAACAATCAGCCCCAGCATTTT
>-|TRBJ1-1|TRBV4-3|-|15
CASSQEVSMNTEAFF
TGCGCCAGCAGCCAAGAAGTTTCCATGAACACTGAAGCTTTCTTT
>-|TRBJ2-3|TRBV7-2|-|14
CASSLRRVADTQYF
TGTGCCAGCAGCTTACGCCGGGTGGCAGATACGCAGTATTTT
>-|TRBJ2-7|TRBV28|-|13
CASSFVHLYEQYF
TGTGCCAGCAGTTTCGTGCACCTCTACGAGCAGTACTTC
>-|TRBJ2-1|TRBV27|TRBD1|17
CASRSPGQGPPPNEQFF
TGTGCCAGCCGATCCCCGGGACAGGGACCTCCTCCCAATGAGCAGTTCTTC